The present TCR beta chain was sequenced within a study of blood T cells in healthy people across ages. Isolation recovered at least 7 million PBMCs from every sample. This clonotype was counted a few times. Sample-barcoded 5' priming and a J-beta primer mix drove a second PCR of about 6 to 12 cycles. Each single sample gave us at least 2.5 million CDR3-containing paired-end reads. TCRdb processed the 5' RACE reads anew with MiXCR; each CDR3 protein has one entry. The profile shows 1.5 million to 2 million distinct CDR3 sequences, about 49% of them singletons. Specimen: blood. The sequence derives from a woman aged 40 to 50 in good health.

The CDR3 DNA reads as TGCAGCGTTGCCCGGTTGACTAGCGGGGAGACAGATACGCAGTATTTT. Translated, it gives CSVARLTSGETDTQYF. The chain recombines TRBV29-1 with TRBJ2-3; 11 bases fit TRBD2. The germline V gene encodes CDR1 SQVTM and CDR2 ANQGSEA. V gave up 4 bases and J gave up 3 bases; unmatched junction bases: 9. The CDR3 has 16 residues.